What follows are 14 T cell receptor beta chains derived from one specimen sequenced in a study of T cells after yellow fever vaccination. Each CDR3 protein is one row after TCRdb ran MiXCR on the 5' RACE reads. The sample gives about 300,000 distinct CDR3 sequences, approximately 8% of which show up once; 3% to 3.5% is in the top ten. The sample was CD4+ T cells sorted from PBMCs, taken 5 days after the yellow fever booster vaccination. Receptors originate from a man younger than 35 who received the YFV17D yellow fever vaccine.

This clonotype has only a few counts. This sequence joins TRBV5-1 and TRBJ2-5; 7 nucleotides agree with TRBD1. Losses at the gene ends were 1 base for V and 3 bases for J; bases not matched to a gene: 6. CDR1 SGHRS and CDR2 YFSETQ come from the germline V gene. This CDR3 spans 15 amino acids. The CDR3 bases are TGCGCCAGCAGCTTGCTAGGGACAGAGGAAGAGACCCAGTACTTC. Its protein is CASSLLGTEEETQYF.

This clonotype has ten or more counts. V usage is TRBV7-2 and J usage is TRBJ2-7; the match to TRBD2 covers 12 bases. Trimming took 5 bases from V and 2 from J; bases not matched to a gene: 10. This CDR3 spans 17 amino acids. Germline CDR1 is SGHTA and CDR2 is FQGNSA. CDR3: CASSQTSGGRSAYEQYV. The CDR3 nucleotides are TGTGCCAGCAGCCAGACTAGCGGGGGACGGAGCGCCTACGAGCAGTACGTC.

This clonotype was seen repeatedly, ten times or more. The V and J genes are TRBV7-6 and TRBJ1-5; 8 bases match TRBD1. CDR1 and CDR2 from the germline V gene are SGHVS and FNYEAQ. V shed 5 bases and J 7 bases; nucleotides not matched to a gene: 10. The CDR3 loop spans 15 amino acids. CDR3 sequence (DNA): TGTGCCAGCAGCCAAATGACAGGGGTAAACCAGCCCCAGCATTTT. Translated: CASSQMTGVNQPQHF.

J is TRBJ2-7 and V is TRBV7-2; D not resolved. V was trimmed by 3 bases and J by 3 bases, leaving 9 bases between them. Germline CDR1 reads SGHTA; CDR2 reads FQGNSA. CDR3 length: 13 residues. The CDR3 loop is CASSFGKGYEQYV. The CDR3, as DNA: TGTGCCAGCAGCTTCGGAAAAGGCTACGAGCAGTACGTC.

This clonotype appeared many times. This chain connects TRBV4-3 to TRBJ2-3, with TRBD2 matching over 12 bases. Germline V gives CDR1 LGHNA, CDR2 YSLEER. Trimming at V came to 3 bases and at J to 2 bases, leaving 3 bases not matched to a gene. The CDR3 extends over 16 amino acids. The CDR3 reads CASSQGLAGFTDTQYF. CDR3 coding DNA: TGCGCCAGCAGCCAGGGACTAGCGGGCTTCACAGATACGCAGTATTTT.

The chain couples TRBV12-3 or TRBV12-4 to TRBJ2-2; TRBD1 aligns across 9 bases. CDR3 length equals 15 residues. With 7 bases clipped from V and 6 bases from J, the junction kept 9 bases outside the gene matches. For the CDR3, the DNA is TGTGCCAGCACCGCCACAGGGGGCCGGGCCGGGGAGCTGTTTTTT. As protein: CASTATGGRAGELFF.

The sample holds a few counts of this clonotype. The gene calls are TRBV29-1 and TRBJ1-5; D remains ambiguous. The CDR3 has 12 amino acids. Per germline, CDR1 SQVTM and CDR2 ANQGSEA. Trimming shortened V by 5 bases and J by 9 bases, and 14 bases separated the two germline ends. CDR3 protein: CSVLGGEGPQHF. The CDR3 DNA reads TGCAGCGTTCTGGGCGGGGAGGGGCCCCAGCATTTT.

This clonotype was detected a few times. This chain uses TRBV5-6 with TRBJ2-3; 7 positions agree with TRBD2. The V gene's germline CDR1 is SGHDT and CDR2 YYEEEE. The CDR3 has 14 residues. Unmatched junction bases numbered 9, after V lost 0 bases and J lost 11 bases. The CDR3 loop is CASSLGSGGRWQYF. As DNA, the CDR3 is TGTGCCAGCAGCTTGGGGTCGGGGGGACGATGGCAGTATTTT.

This clonotype has more than one count but fewer than ten. The V call is TRBV4-1, the J call TRBJ1-6, with TRBD1 matching 8 bases. Trimming removed 2 bases from V and 6 bases from J; junction bases left unmatched: 12. The germline V gene has CDR1 MGHRA and CDR2 YSYEKL. CDR3 length: 18 residues. Here the CDR3 reads CASSQHPDVRGRNSPLHF. In nucleotides, the CDR3 is TGCGCCAGCAGCCAACACCCGGACGTCAGGGGGCGTAATTCACCCCTCCACTTT.

This clonotype was seen at least ten times. V is TRBV29-1 and J is TRBJ2-3; D gene unclear. Germline V lookup: CDR1 SQVTM, CDR2 ANQGSEA. This CDR3 region has 14 residues. With 1 base removed from V and 0 bases from J, the gap between germline ends came to 8 bases. CDR3 loop: CSVEVTVSTDTQYF. Written as DNA, the CDR3 is TGCAGCGTTGAAGTAACGGTTAGCACAGATACGCAGTATTTT.

The chain recombines TRBV2 with TRBJ1-5, with TRBD1 as a possible D gene (5 bases). Germline V CDR1 and CDR2: SNHLY, FYNNEI. CDR3 length: 13 residues. The V end was cut by 11 bases, the J end by 1 base, with 12 bases between. The CDR3 sequence: CAAGPGSNQPQHF. The CDR3 nucleotides are TGTGCCGCGGGGCCGGGGAGCAATCAGCCCCAGCATTTT.

This clonotype was detected only a few times. The V call is TRBV20-1, the J call TRBJ1-5, with D unclear. Germline lookup yields CDR1 DFQATT and CDR2 SNEGSKA (reference sequence). The length of the CDR3 is 13 residues. V lost 4 bases to trimming and J lost 6 bases, with 13 bases between them. The CDR3 DNA follows: TGCAGTGCTACCGGGATCCGAGGTCAGCCCCAGCATTTT. Its translation is CSATGIRGQPQHF.

J is TRBJ2-1 and V is TRBV20-1; D call uncertain. This CDR3 comprises 11 residues. The germline V gene has CDR1 DFQATT and CDR2 SNEGSKA (reference sequence). The germline V and J ends were trimmed by 2 bases and 8 bases, with 7 bases remaining between them. CDR3 sequence (DNA): TGCAGTGCTAGAAAGGTAGATGAGCAGTTCTTC. This translates into CSARKVDEQFF.

The V call is TRBV6-2 or TRBV6-3, the J call TRBJ2-7; the match to TRBD2 covers 8 bases. This CDR3 is 15 amino acids long. Germline V gene data show CDR1 as MNHEY and CDR2 as SVGEGT. Losses at the gene ends were 6 bases for V and 7 bases for J; bases not matched to a gene: 14. The CDR3 nucleotides read TGTGCCAGCAGCTCCGGGGGGGCCATGACGGGGGAGCAGTACTTC. It specifies CASSSGGAMTGEQYF.